The present T cell receptor beta chain was sequenced within a study of T cell responses to AZD1222 COVID-19 vaccine. Germline V gene data show CDR1 as SGHVS and CDR2 as FNYEAQ. The CDR3 consists of 17 residues. V shed 5 bases, J shed 5 bases, and the junction held 13 bases outside the gene matches. Regarding this clone: Its antigen is not known.

Study-wide findings and caveats: Repertoires were sampled only after the peak T cell response. White British ancestry dominated among donors, who included more females, and clonal diversity was possibly underestimated.

Libraries were prepared by immunoSEQ multiplex PCR; TCRdb keeps only in-frame clonotypes and omits some of them. The sample consists of tens of thousands of clones, around nine tenths of them appearing once. The sequence came from an adult in good health. This material consisted of peripheral blood, taken on day 0 of AZD1222 vaccination. The V call is TRBV7-6, the J call TRBJ2-1; 9 bases align to TRBD2. The CDR3 loop is CASSVEALRGGDNEQFF. As DNA, the CDR3 is TGTGCCAGCAGCGTAGAGGCCCTTCGCGGGGGGGACAATGAGCAGTTCTTC.